These T cell receptor beta chains were read from a single sample in a study of post-analysis software for immune sequencing data. TCRdb re-derived calls from the PCR reads in MiXCR, one entry per CDR3 protein. The profile shows 650,000 to 900,000 distinct CDR3 sequences, 40% to 55% of them singletons. The sequenced material came from blood. The receptor source for this set is a girl between 5 and 17 years old with multiple sclerosis. The CDR3 runs from the conserved cysteine through the conserved F or W. The order of the fields is V gene, clone size, D gene, J gene, CDR3 DNA, CDR3 protein. D genes are given only for firm matches. The size of a clone is reported for some rows only, either as once, few or many, or as a class for expanded clones.

>TRBV4-1|few|NA|TRBJ1-1
TGCGCCAGCAGTCAAGATGTCACAGGGTATGGCACTGAAGCTTTCTTT
CASSQDVTGYGTEAFF
>TRBV6-2/TRBV6-3|NA|NA|TRBJ2-1
TGTGCCAGCAGTTACTACCGGATTGAAATCGATGAGCAGTTCTTC
CASSYYRIEIDEQFF
>TRBV2|NA|NA|TRBJ1-1
TGTGCCAGCAGTGATTTGGCGGGGGGCGACACTGAAGCTTTCTTT
CASSDLAGGDTEAFF
>TRBV6-5|NA|TRBD1|TRBJ1-5
TGTGCCAGCAGTTACTCGGGACAGGGGTACAATCAGCCCCAGCATTTT
CASSYSGQGYNQPQHF
>TRBV5-5|NA|NA|TRBJ2-7
TGTGCCAGCAGCTTGGAGTGGGGGCTTGGGTCCTACGAGCAGTACTTC
CASSLEWGLGSYEQYF
>TRBV10-3|few|NA|TRBJ2-1
TGTGCCATCAGTGTGGAGGGAGCCTACAATGAGCAGTTCTTC
CAISVEGAYNEQFF
>TRBV28|NA|NA|TRBJ2-7
TGTGCCAGCAGTATTCGAAGCGGACAGAACTACGAGCAGTACTTC
CASSIRSGQNYEQYF
>TRBV20-1|NA|NA|TRBJ2-1
TGCAGTGCCCCATGGGAGCCCCCCTACAATGAGCAGTTCTTC
CSAPWEPPYNEQFF
>TRBV10-3|NA|TRBD2|TRBJ2-3
TGTGCCATCAGTGGGCAGGGAGGTAGCGGGAGGGCCTTTGAAGATACGCAGTATTTT
CAISGQGGSGRAFEDTQYF
>TRBV12-5|few|TRBD2|TRBJ2-1
TGTGCTAGTGGTTTGGTAATTCGCGGGAGATACAATGAGCAGTTCTTC
CASGLVIRGRYNEQFF
>TRBV10-3|few|NA|TRBJ2-6
TGTGCCATCGGTGTCAGAGGTGACGTCCTGACTTTC
CAIGVRGDVLTF
>TRBV11-2|NA|NA|TRBJ2-7
TGTGCCAGCAGTCAACGGGCTAGGGGGTACGAGCAGTACTTC
CASSQRARGYEQYF
>TRBV12-3/TRBV12-4|NA|NA|TRBJ2-7
TGTGCCAGCGGCCCTTCGGGCGAGAGCTCCTACGAGCAGTACTTC
CASGPSGESSYEQYF